The 4 T cell receptor beta chains below were found in one sample sequenced in a study of early T cells in non-severe SARS-CoV-2 infection. TCRdb analysed the 5' RACE reads with MiXCR anew, one entry per CDR3 protein. The sample records approximately 15,000 distinct CDR3 sequences, about 6% being singletons. The sample consisted of whole blood, taken at baseline. The receptors come from an adult who was a healthcare worker with PCR-confirmed SARS-CoV-2 infection or an uninfected control (not recorded which).

Within the sample, this clonotype is medium-sized (0.01 to 0.1%). The chain carries TRBV13 and TRBJ1-1; 10 positions agree with TRBD1. This CDR3 has 14 residues. The ends lost 2 bases at V and 4 bases at J; junction bases unmatched: 1. Germline values: CDR1 PRHDT, CDR2 FYEKMQ (reference sequence). The CDR3 loop is CASSLRDRGTEAFF. The CDR3 DNA sequence: TGTGCCAGCAGCTTACGGGACAGGGGCACTGAAGCTTTCTTT. Full variable domain (outside the CDR3, taken from reference TRBV13 and TRBJ1-1): AAGVIQSPRHLIKEKRETATLKCYPIPRHDTVYWYQQGPGQDPQFLISFYEKMQSDKGSIPDRFSAQQFSDYHSELNMSSLELGDSALYFCASSLRDRGTEAFFGQGTRLTVV.

This clonotype was seen ten or more times. The genes are TRBV11-3 and TRBJ2-1, with TRBD1 matching over 10 bases. This CDR3 has 14 amino acids. With V trimmed by 8 bases and J by 6 bases, 7 bases remained unmatched. Germline values: CDR1 SGHNT, CDR2 YENEEA. The chain's CDR3 is CASAPGQGSNEQFF. The DNA of the CDR3 is TGTGCCAGCGCCCCGGGACAGGGGAGCAATGAGCAGTTCTTC.

There are many counts of this clonotype. The rearrangement uses TRBV5-1 and TRBJ1-1; no reliable D call. Germline assignment: CDR1 SGHRS and CDR2 YFSETQ. Trimming took off 4 bases at V and 3 bases at J, with 7 bases between the two ends. The CDR3 length is 12 residues. The CDR3 region is CASSQEDTEAFF. CDR3 nucleotide sequence: TGCGCCAGCAGCCAGGAGGACACTGAAGCTTTCTTT.

The table lists this clonotype with many counts. The chain has TRBV5-1 and TRBJ1-2; D gene ambiguous. CDR1 SGHRS and CDR2 YFSETQ come from the germline V gene. This CDR3 comprises 14 residues. V dropped 0 bases and J dropped 4 bases, with 10 bases sitting between them. The CDR3 DNA reads TGCGCCAGCAGCTTGGATCGGCGGAGCTATGGCTACACCTTC. Its protein product is CASSLDRRSYGYTF.